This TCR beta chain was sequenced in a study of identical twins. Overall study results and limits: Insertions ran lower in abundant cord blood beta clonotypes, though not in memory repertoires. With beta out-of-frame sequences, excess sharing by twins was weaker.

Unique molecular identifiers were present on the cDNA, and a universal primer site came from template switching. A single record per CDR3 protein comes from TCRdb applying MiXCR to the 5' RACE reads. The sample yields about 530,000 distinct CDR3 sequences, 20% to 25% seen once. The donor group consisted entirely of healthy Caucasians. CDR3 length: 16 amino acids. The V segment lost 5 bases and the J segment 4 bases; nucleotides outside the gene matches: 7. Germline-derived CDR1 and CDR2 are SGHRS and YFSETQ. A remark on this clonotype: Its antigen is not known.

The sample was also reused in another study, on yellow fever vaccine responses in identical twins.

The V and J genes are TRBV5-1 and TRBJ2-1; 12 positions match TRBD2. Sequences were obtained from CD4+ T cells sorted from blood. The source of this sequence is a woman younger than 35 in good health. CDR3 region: CASRENGLAGYNEQFF. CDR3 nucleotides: TGCGCCAGCAGAGAAAACGGACTAGCGGGATACAATGAGCAGTTCTTC.